Listed here are 15 T cell receptor beta chains from one sample, sequenced in a study of blood T cell repertoires in COVID-19. Using immunoSEQ multiplex PCR, the repertoire was profiled, and TCRdb retains in-frame clones only, with some absent. Among some 270,000 clones listed, 85% to 90% were seen once. Sequenced material: PBMCs or T cells enriched from blood (not recorded which). These receptors came from a woman in her 30s with acute COVID-19.

This chain joins TRBV29-1 and TRBJ1-2, with TRBD1 identical over 7 bases. This CDR3 is built from 13 residues. V gave up 8 bases and J gave up 3 bases; unmatched junction bases: 9. Germline CDR1 and CDR2: SQVTM and ANQGSEA. The CDR3 DNA follows: TGCAGCATCCGACAGGGTACTGACTATGGCTACACCTTC. It codes for CSIRQGTDYGYTF.

The chain carries TRBV4-1 and TRBJ2-2; no reliable D call. Germline CDR1 and CDR2: MGHRA and YSYEKL. The CDR3 is 12 amino acids. V was shortened by 7 bases and J by 1 base, with 4 bases between the two germline ends. CDR3 in amino acids: CASTGNTGELFF. CDR3 DNA sequence: TGCGCCAGCACCGGGAACACCGGGGAGCTGTTTTTT.

This rearrangement joins TRBV28 to TRBJ2-4; no clear D. V was pared by 6 bases and J by 3 bases, with 9 bases between. The germline CDR1 and CDR2 sequences are MDHEN and SYDVKM. This CDR3 region has 13 residues. CDR3 nucleotides: TGTGCCAGCAGAGATAGTGGCAAAAACATTCAGTACTTC. Its protein is CASRDSGKNIQYF.

The chain employs TRBV5-1 and TRBJ2-2; no clear D. The CDR3 consists of 14 residues. Germline CDR1 and CDR2: SGHRS and YFSETQ. Trimming took 2 bases from V and 1 from J, leaving 6 bases between them. The CDR3 nucleotides read TGCGCCAGCAGCTTCCCAGAGAACACCGGGGAGCTGTTTTTT. Protein sequence: CASSFPENTGELFF.

The chain joins TRBV4-1 to TRBJ2-7; TRBD1 matches 8 bases. CDR1 and CDR2 from the germline V gene are MGHRA and YSYEKL. V dropped 6 bases and J dropped 3; count of bases not matched to a gene: 10. The length of the CDR3 is 15 residues. CDR3 coding DNA: TGCGCCAGCAGTCCGACTACAGGGGGTATCTACGAGCAGTACTTC. It yields the protein CASSPTTGGIYEQYF.

The chain has TRBV27 and TRBJ1-1, with a possible D match to TRBD1 (5 bases). Trimming took off 3 bases at V and 3 bases at J, with 14 bases between the two ends. Germline values: CDR1 MNHEY, CDR2 SMNVEV (reference sequence). The CDR3 is 15 amino acids. The CDR3 coding sequence is TGTGCCAGCAGTTTTGTAGGGGCTCGGGACACTGAAGCTTTCTTT. It encodes CASSFVGARDTEAFF.

The chain links TRBV3-1 (or the pseudogene TRBV3-2) to TRBJ2-3; 11 nucleotides line up with TRBD2. Germline CDR1 and CDR2: LGHDT and YNNKEL (reference sequence). The CDR3 loop spans 16 amino acids. Trimming removed 1 base from V and 0 bases from J; junction bases left unmatched: 0. In nucleotides, the CDR3 is TGTGCCAGCAGCCAAGGACTAGCGGGAAGCACAGATACGCAGTATTTT. Encoded protein: CASSQGLAGSTDTQYF.

The chain carries TRBV6-5 and TRBJ2-7, with TRBD1 matching over 7 bases. The length of the CDR3 is 15 residues. The ends lost 6 bases at V and 3 bases at J; junction bases unmatched: 11. Per germline, CDR1 MNHEY and CDR2 SVGAGI. CDR3 region: CASRADNRGVYEQYF. The CDR3 coding sequence is TGTGCCAGCAGAGCGGACAACAGGGGAGTCTACGAGCAGTACTTC.

The V and J genes are TRBV28 and TRBJ2-6, with TRBD1 matching over 8 bases. Germline V gene lookup returns CDR1 MDHEN and CDR2 SYDVKM. V lost 7 bases and J lost 4; bases outside the gene matches: 6. This CDR3 region has 15 residues. The CDR3 nucleotides are TGTGCCAGCATTTCGACAGGGGCCGGGGCCAACGTCCTGACTTTC. Translation gives CASISTGAGANVLTF.

The genes are TRBV4-1 and TRBJ2-7; TRBD1 might be the D (6 bases). Trimming removed 2 bases at V and 0 bases at J, with 11 bases between. CDR3 size: 15 residues. CDR1 and CDR2 from the germline V gene are MGHRA and YSYEKL. CDR3 coding DNA: TGCGCCAGCAGCCAAACGGACAGTCCCTCCTACGAGCAGTACTTC. Translating it yields CASSQTDSPSYEQYF.

This clone has only one observation. Additional DNA sequences in this sample encode the identical CDR3. The rearrangement links TRBV28 to TRBJ1-5, with D unclear. The V gene lost 3 bases and the J gene lost 1 base, with 4 bases spanning the gap. Germline CDR1 reads MDHEN; CDR2 reads SYDVKM. The CDR3 has 13 amino acids. CDR3 in amino acids: CASSFGSNQPQHF. In DNA form, the CDR3 reads TGTGCCAGCAGTTTCGGGAGCAATCAGCCCCAGCATTTT.

The chain is built from TRBV6-6 and TRBJ2-1; unclear D gene. Per the germline V gene, CDR1 is MNHNY and CDR2 is SVGAGI (reference sequence). This CDR3 spans 11 amino acids. The ends were cut back, 2 bases at V and 8 bases at J, with 4 bases in the middle. The CDR3 DNA follows: TGTGCCAGCAGTTACATCGATGAGCAGTTCTTC. This encodes CASSYIDEQFF.

The genes are TRBV28 and TRBJ1-5; possibly TRBD1 for D (5 bases). CDR1 and CDR2 from the germline V gene are MDHEN and SYDVKM. This CDR3 has 15 residues. Trimming stripped 6 bases from V and 1 base from J, with 13 bases between. The DNA of the CDR3 is TGTGCCAGCAGCCCGGACACAACCAGCAATCAGCCCCAGCATTTT. This encodes CASSPDTTSNQPQHF.

The chain joins TRBV7-2 to TRBJ2-3; the match to TRBD2 covers 13 bases. The germline gives CDR1 SGHTA, CDR2 FQGNSA. Trimming took 5 bases from V and 4 from J; bases not matched to a gene: 6. There are 16 residues in the CDR3. CDR3 in DNA: TGTGCCAGCAGCCCCCGACTAGCGGGAGGCGCAGATACGCAGTATTTT. It is translated as CASSPRLAGGADTQYF.

The genes are TRBV28 and TRBJ2-7; maybe TRBD1 (5 bases). Trimming shortened V by 5 bases and J by 0 bases, and 11 bases separated the two germline ends. The CDR3 loop spans 14 amino acids. The germline V gene has CDR1 MDHEN and CDR2 SYDVKM. For the CDR3, the DNA is TGTGCCAGCAGTGAAACAGGCGTCTCCTACGAGCAGTACTTC. As protein: CASSETGVSYEQYF.